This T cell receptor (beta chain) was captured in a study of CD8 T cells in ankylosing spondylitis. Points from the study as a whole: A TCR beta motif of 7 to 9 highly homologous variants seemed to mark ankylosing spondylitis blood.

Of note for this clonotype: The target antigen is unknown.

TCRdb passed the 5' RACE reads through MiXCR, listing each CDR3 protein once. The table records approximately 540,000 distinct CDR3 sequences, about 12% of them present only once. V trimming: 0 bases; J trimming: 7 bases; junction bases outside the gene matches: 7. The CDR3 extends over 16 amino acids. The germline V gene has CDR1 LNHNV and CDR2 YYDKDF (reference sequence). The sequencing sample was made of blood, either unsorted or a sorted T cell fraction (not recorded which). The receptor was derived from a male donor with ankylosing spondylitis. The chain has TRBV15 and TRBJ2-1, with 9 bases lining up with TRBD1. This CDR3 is CATSREVQGALNEQFF. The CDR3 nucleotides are TGTGCCACCAGCAGAGAGGTACAGGGGGCCCTTAATGAGCAGTTCTTC.